This T cell receptor (beta chain) was identified in a study of blood T cell repertoires in COVID-19. On the study more broadly: T cells, B-cell-depleted T cells, or PBMCs supplied cDNA or gDNA.

Only in-frame clones appear in the TCRdb table, and some are missing; sequencing was by immunoSEQ multiplex PCR. This table has more than 110,000 clones, 80% to 90% appearing once. The CDR3 runs 15 residues. The germline V gene encodes CDR1 KGHSH and CDR2 LQKENI. V was clipped by 1 base and J by 13 bases; unmatched bases: 13. Participants came from 20 to 25 US areas, aged roughly 18 to 89 years. The specimen was PBMCs or T cells enriched from blood (not recorded which). This receptor was obtained from a middle-aged man who had recovered from COVID-19. The chain links TRBV18 to TRBJ2-1; 7 nucleotides line up with TRBD1. As DNA, the CDR3 is TGTGCCAGCTCACCACAATATAATACCGGGACAGAACAGTTCTTC. It specifies CASSPQYNTGTEQFF.